The T cell receptor beta chain under discussion was sequenced for a study of T-cell memory formation after mild COVID-19 (dated by TCRdb to about 2021). With regard to the full study: TCR sequence clusters from the two donors were found to be largely donor specific. In a couple of donors, T-cell clones that expanded and contracted after mild COVID-19 were tracked by sequencing TCRalpha and TCRbeta repertoires over time. The cohort comprised two young, previously healthy adult volunteers, one female and one male.

From V the trimming removes 6 bases and from J it removes 5 bases, while the gene matches leave 12 bases of the junction unaccounted for. The CDR3 measures 16 amino acids from cysteine to phenylalanine. Only the CDR3 portion is preserved as DNA: 48 bases, with reading frame beginning at the first base. Sequencing relied on an Illumina NovaSeq 6000. Using 5'RACE with constant-segment primers, TCRalpha and TCRbeta cDNA libraries were constructed, with sample barcodes and unique molecular identifiers added in the process. RNA was extracted from every sample with Trizol reagent. The libraries were amplified in two PCR steps, and the second step added a second sample barcode and Illumina TruSeq adapters. Sequencing of libraries was performed on an Illumina NovaSeq with 2 x 150 bp paired-end reads. Processing in the source paper ran as follows. Reads were demultiplexed and collapsed into UMI-guided consensus sequences with migec v1.2.7. With mixcr v2.1.11, UMI consensuses were aligned to TRA and TRB V and J templates and assembled into clonotypes. Clonotypes were classified as expanded or contracted when called significant by both edgeR and NoisET, with noise models trained on biological replicates. For edgeR calls, the thresholds were a false discovery rate-adjusted p below 0.01 and a log2 fold-change of 1. PCA with hierarchical clustering of max-normalized trajectories of the 1000 most abundant clonotypes was used as exploratory dynamics analysis. Each responding clone was given a CD4 or CD8 phenotype based on the CD4+ and CD8+ repertoires, which had been sequenced separately. TCRdb took the public reads, trimmed them with fastp at Q25, ran MiXCR for clone calling and kept in-frame beta chains. Rows are combined by CDR3 protein, so each entry shows the most common genes and DNA. TCRdb assigned the V and J calls; the authors' analysis was not used. The sample table shows some 130,000 distinct CDR3 sequences, and more than 15% are seen once. The leading ten clones occupy about 14% of the sample.

On the study overall, not on this receptor specifically: Only a couple of mild cases were covered in the study, and larger cohorts including severe cases with pre-infection samples were considered necessary. Contracting CD4+ clones were located mainly in the CM and EM memory subsets, whereas CD8+ clones were found to be enriched in EMRA. Balanced CD4/CD8 phenotypes were observed for clones contracting from day 15 to 85, whereas a bias towards CD4+ was observed for a second wave of clones expanding from day 15 to 37. SARS-CoV-2 specificity was not confirmed for the second-wave clones peaking on day 37. Some responding clones were detected in pre-infection memory, which suggested that pre-existing cross-reactive memory T cells had joined the SARS-CoV-2 response.

This clonotype was counted between two and nine times. It has no known antigen specificity. Base qualities are not at hand, and no much larger clone is one base apart. Ficoll-Paque density gradient centrifugation was used to isolate PBMCs. The source of this sequence is an adult woman who had mild COVID-19 (a few samples of this study predate the infection). The sample titles of this study are shuffled in the database, so cell type and time point are left out; the donor was told from shared clones. The sample comprised PBMCs or a T cell subset sorted from them (not recorded which). The receptor chain draws on TRBV12-3 or TRBV12-4 and TRBJ2-5; 10 central nucleotides agree with TRBD1. The DNA sequence is as follows: TGTGCCAGCAGCGGAACTGGGACAGGGGCTGGGGAGACCCAGTACTTC. Translated, this gives CASSGTGTGAGETQYF.